Detailed here is one T cell receptor beta chain. The repertoire was sequenced with immunoSEQ multiplex PCR; TCRdb's copy has only in-frame clones and lacks some. Among tens of thousands of clones listed, about 83% were seen once. The data were taken from a study of blood T cell repertoires in COVID-19. The CDR3 has 14 residues. The germline gives CDR1 SGDLS, CDR2 YYNGEE. The ends were cut back, 0 bases at V and 6 bases at J, with 11 bases in the middle. The specimen sequenced was peripheral blood. The sequence was obtained from a man aged 65-85 years with acute or convalescent COVID-19. This chain joins TRBV9 and TRBJ2-3; the D gene is possibly TRBD2 (6 bases). CDR3 region: CASSVDGREDTQYF. In DNA form, the CDR3 reads TGTGCCAGCAGCGTAGACGGGAGAGAGGATACGCAGTATTTT. The whole variable domain, remainder taken from reference TRBV9 and TRBJ2-3, is DSGVTQTPKHLITATGQRVTLRCSPRSGDLSVYWYQQSLDQGLQFLIQYYNGEERAKGNILERFSAQQFPDLHSELNLSSLELGDSALYFCASSVDGREDTQYFGPGTRLTVL.